A single sample is the source of the 29 T cell receptor beta chains below, sequenced in a study of T cells after yellow fever vaccination. From the 5' RACE reads, TCRdb called clonotypes with MiXCR, one entry per CDR3 protein. Here the sample spans about 400,000 distinct CDR3 sequences, roughly 10% being singletons. The material sequenced was PBMCs, taken on the day of the first yellow fever vaccination. These receptor sequences come from a man between 18 and 35 years old who received the YFV17D yellow fever vaccine.

CDR3 sequence: CASSLATDSPLHF. The CDR3 DNA is TGTGCCAGCAGTTTAGCGACAGATTCACCCCTCCACTTT. The rearrangement links TRBV12-3 or TRBV12-4 to TRBJ1-6; D might be TRBD1 (5 bases). The CDR3 covers 13 residues. Deletions cut 0 bases from V and 8 bases from J, with 5 bases between.

This clonotype occurred a few times. The V and J genes are TRBV6-1 and TRBJ2-3, with D perhaps being TRBD1 or TRBD2 (6 bases each). With 5 bases removed from V and 0 bases from J, the gap between germline ends came to 18 bases. The germline V gene has CDR1 MNHNS and CDR2 SASEGT. The CDR3 length is 17 residues. The CDR3 region is CASSPRRGTGSTDTQYF. The CDR3 DNA is TGTGCCAGCAGTCCTCGGAGGGGGACGGGTAGCACAGATACGCAGTATTTT.

The chain joins TRBV3-1 to TRBJ2-7, with 7 bases that match TRBD2. This CDR3 region has 16 residues. In germline, CDR1 is LGHDT, CDR2 YNNKEL (reference sequence). Unmatched junction bases numbered 11, after V lost 4 bases and J lost 2 bases. For the CDR3, the DNA is TGTGCCAGCAGCCTAAGGGAAGCGGGAACCACCTACGAGCAGTACTTC. Translation: CASSLREAGTTYEQYF.

This clonotype came up many times. The chain uses TRBV5-1 and TRBJ2-2; tentative D call: TRBD2 (5 bases). Germline V lookup: CDR1 SGHRS, CDR2 YFSETQ. V lost 2 bases and J 1 base, leaving 9 bases between the germline ends. This CDR3 region has 15 residues. The CDR3 protein is CASSLIEGNTGELFF. CDR3 in DNA: TGCGCCAGCAGCTTAATCGAGGGGAACACCGGGGAGCTGTTTTTT.

This clonotype has only a few counts. The chain uses TRBV20-1 and TRBJ1-1; D might be TRBD1 (5 bases). Germline CDR1 DFQATT, CDR2 SNEGSKA (reference sequence). CDR3 length equals 13 residues. V lost 4 bases and J 0 bases, leaving 9 bases between the germline ends. The CDR3 bases are TGCAGTGCTAAGACAGCCTTGAACACTGAAGCTTTCTTT. Its translation: CSAKTALNTEAFF.

This clonotype turned up a few times. The V gene is TRBV7-2, the J gene TRBJ2-1; possibly TRBD1 or TRBD2 for D (5 bases each). V lost 11 bases and J 3 bases, leaving 17 bases between the germline ends. This CDR3 comprises 14 residues. The V gene's germline CDR1 is SGHTA and CDR2 FQGNSA. This CDR3 reads CAGDPRVNYNEQFF. As DNA, the CDR3 is TGTGCCGGGGACCCACGCGTCAACTACAATGAGCAGTTCTTC.

Only a few counts were recorded for this clonotype. The genes are TRBV11-2 and TRBJ2-1; 7 bases are a match to TRBD2. Losses at the gene ends were 5 bases for V and 8 bases for J; bases not matched to a gene: 15. The CDR3 sequence is 16 residues long. Germline loops: CDR1 SGHAT, CDR2 FQNNGV. In DNA form, the CDR3 reads TGTGCCAGCAGCGCAGCCGGGCTAGCGGACTTCGATGAGCAGTTCTTC. Protein product: CASSAAGLADFDEQFF. The full variable domain, completed using reference TRBV11-2 and TRBJ2-1, is EAGVAQSPRYKIIEKRQSVAFWCNPISGHATLYWYQQILGQGPKLLIQFQNNGVVDDSQLPKDRFSAERLKGVDSTLKIQPAKLEDSAVYLCASSAAGLADFDEQFFGPGTRLTVL.

This clonotype was counted between two and nine times. This rearrangement joins TRBV2 to TRBJ2-7, with a weak D call TRBD1 (5 bases). The CDR3 has 14 residues. Germline CDR1 is SNHLY and CDR2 is FYNNEI. The germline V and J ends were trimmed by 5 bases and 3 bases, with 14 bases remaining between them. The CDR3 loop reads CASSNAIDSYEQYV. CDR3 bases: TGTGCCAGCAGTAATGCGATAGACAGCTACGAGCAGTACGTC.

This chain links TRBV7-3 with TRBJ2-1, with 10 bases matching TRBD2. After removal of 5 bases from V and 8 bases from J, the junction contained 15 bases not matched to a gene. This CDR3 comprises 17 residues. The germline V gene encodes CDR1 SGHTA and CDR2 FQGTGA. In DNA form, the CDR3 reads TGTGCCAGCAGCCCCACGTCACGAGCGGGGGGGCTCGATGAGCAGTTCTTC. It translates to CASSPTSRAGGLDEQFF.

The table lists this clonotype with a few counts. CDR3 loop: CASSMTMNTEAFF. CDR3 sequence (DNA): TGCGCCAGCAGCATGACGATGAACACTGAAGCTTTCTTT. This rearrangement joins TRBV4-1 to TRBJ1-1; D is undetermined. CDR3 length: 13 amino acids. V lost 5 bases and J 0 bases, leaving 7 bases between the germline ends. The germline CDR1 and CDR2 sequences are MGHRA and YSYEKL.

The gene calls are TRBV18 and TRBJ1-2, with 10 bases identical to TRBD1. The CDR3 has 18 residues. Germline V gene sequence: CDR1 KGHSH, CDR2 LQKENI. V lost 3 bases, J lost 4 bases, and 14 bases stayed unmatched. Written as DNA, the CDR3 is TGTGCCAGCTCACCGACTTTAATTCCGGGACAGGGGTCCTATGGCTACACCTTC. This codes for CASSPTLIPGQGSYGYTF.

The chain recombines TRBV5-8 with TRBJ2-2, with 7 bases identical to TRBD2. The CDR3 runs to 13 residues. Unmatched junction bases numbered 3, after V lost 3 bases and J lost 7 bases. The germline V gene encodes CDR1 SGHTS and CDR2 YDEGEE. The DNA for the CDR3 is TGTGCCAGCAGCTGGGACTATATCGGGGAGCTGTTTTTT. Its translation is CASSWDYIGELFF.

The chain uses TRBV28 and TRBJ1-1; no firm D call. Germline V CDR1 and CDR2: MDHEN, SYDVKM. The CDR3 is made up of 13 amino acids. Trimming shortened V by 9 bases and J by 0 bases, and 11 bases separated the two germline ends. The CDR3: CASQTQLNTEAFF. The DNA of the CDR3 is TGTGCCAGTCAGACTCAGTTGAACACTGAAGCTTTCTTT.

This clonotype was seen at least ten times. The chain employs TRBV28 and TRBJ1-5; perhaps TRBD1 as D (6 bases). Germline V CDR1 and CDR2: MDHEN, SYDVKM. V was cut by 5 bases and J by 6 bases, with 14 bases left in between. This CDR3 has 14 amino acids. CDR3 in DNA: TGTGCCAGCAGTCCCACAGGGCCTCGTCAGCCCCAGCATTTT. Amino acid sequence: CASSPTGPRQPQHF. The variable domain in full, with the rest retrieved from reference TRBV28 and TRBJ1-5, is DVKVTQSSRYLVKRTGEKVFLECVQDMDHENMFWYRQDPGLGLRLIYFSYDVKMKEKGDIPEGYSVSREKKERFSLILESASTNQTSMYLCASSPTGPRQPQHFGDGTRLSIL.

This clonotype was observed a handful of times. This sequence joins TRBV4-3 and TRBJ2-2; 8 nucleotides align to TRBD2. The CDR3 extends over 17 amino acids. CDR1 and CDR2 from the germline V gene are LGHNA and YSLEER. The trim removed 0 bases at V and 4 bases at J, leaving 7 bases unmatched. CDR3 DNA: TGCGCCAGCAGCCAAGAGTTGCCGGGGGGGTCCACCGGGGAGCTGTTTTTT. It is translated as CASSQELPGGSTGELFF.

The gene calls are TRBV5-4 and TRBJ2-3; 12 positions agree with TRBD2. This CDR3 spans 19 amino acids. V lost 3 bases to trimming and J lost 0 bases; unmatched junction nucleotides: 11. The germline CDR1 and CDR2 sequences are SGHNT and YYREEE (reference sequence). The CDR3 DNA reads TGTGCCAGCAGCTATGGGCTAGCGGGGGGGCCCGTTAGCACAGATACGCAGTATTTT. This translates into CASSYGLAGGPVSTDTQYF.

V and J are TRBV20-1 and TRBJ2-1; 8 bases fit TRBD1. The CDR3 runs 13 residues. The germline V gene has CDR1 DFQATT and CDR2 SNEGSKA (reference sequence). Trimming took 3 bases from V and 9 from J; bases not matched to a gene: 7. The CDR3, as DNA: TGCAGTGCTAGCAGGGACAGGTTAGGTGAGCAGTTCTTC. It specifies CSASRDRLGEQFF.

This clonotype was recorded many times. This chain connects TRBV6-5 to TRBJ2-7, with TRBD1 identical over 10 bases. Per the germline V gene, CDR1 is MNHEY and CDR2 is SVGAGI. The CDR3 spans 15 residues. V was clipped by 4 bases and J by 3 bases; unmatched bases: 6. DNA of the CDR3: TGTGCCAGCAGTTCCCCCCGGGACAGGGGCTACGAGCAGTACTTC. Its translation: CASSSPRDRGYEQYF.

This clonotype has more than one count but fewer than ten. The chain employs TRBV20-1 and TRBJ2-7; TRBD1 agrees at 8 bases. The CDR3 spans 13 residues. CDR1 DFQATT and CDR2 SNEGSKA come from the germline V gene (reference sequence). The V segment lost 5 bases and the J segment 3 bases; nucleotides outside the gene matches: 6. CDR3 region: CSAAGTGRYEQYF. The CDR3 DNA is TGCAGTGCTGCAGGGACAGGCCGCTACGAGCAGTACTTC.

In this sample, this clonotype turned up many times. J is TRBJ2-2 and V is TRBV11-2; 12 bases are shared with TRBD2. The J segment lost 6 bases and the V segment lost 7 bases, leaving 15 bases of the junction unmatched. This CDR3 is built from 18 residues. The V gene's germline CDR1 is SGHAT and CDR2 FQNNGV. Here the CDR3 reads CASTSRPSGGAGSGELFF. CDR3 coding DNA: TGTGCCAGCACTAGTCGGCCTAGCGGGGGGGCAGGGTCCGGGGAGCTGTTTTTT.

There are many counts of this clonotype. The V and J genes are TRBV27 and TRBJ1-1, with TRBD1 matching 9 bases. In germline, CDR1 is MNHEY, CDR2 SMNVEV (reference sequence). The CDR3 has 15 amino acids. After removal of 5 bases from V and 6 bases from J, the junction contained 10 bases not matched to a gene. The CDR3 is CASSTPGTGRSEAFF. The CDR3 DNA reads as TGTGCCAGCAGTACCCCCGGGACAGGGAGATCTGAAGCTTTCTTT.

This clonotype was counted ten times or more. This chain joins TRBV12-3 or TRBV12-4 and TRBJ2-5, with 13 bases identical to TRBD2. The CDR3 runs 15 residues. Trimming took 7 bases from V and 9 from J; bases not matched to a gene: 11. Here the CDR3 DNA reads TGTGCCAGCACCCCGGGACTAGCGGGGTCTTATCCCCAGTACTTC. This encodes CASTPGLAGSYPQYF.

This clonotype was found many times. This chain links TRBV4-3 with TRBJ1-1; no firm D call. Germline V gene sequence: CDR1 LGHNA, CDR2 YSLEER. The V end was cut by 0 bases, the J end by 2 bases, with 7 bases between. CDR3 length: 14 residues. CDR3 amino acids: CASSQDGRNTEAFF. For the CDR3, the DNA is TGCGCCAGCAGCCAAGATGGCAGAAACACTGAAGCTTTCTTT.

This chain joins TRBV7-2 and TRBJ2-7, with D perhaps TRBD2 (5 bases). The CDR3 sequence is 13 residues long. Trimming removed 8 bases from V and 5 bases from J, with 16 bases in between. CDR1 SGHTA and CDR2 FQGNSA come from the germline V gene. In DNA, the CDR3 is TGTGCCAGCGGAGAAGCGGTCTATAACGAGCAGTACTTC. It yields the protein CASGEAVYNEQYF. The full variable domain, rest sourced from reference TRBV7-2 and TRBJ2-7, is GAGVSQSPSNKVTEKGKDVELRCDPISGHTALYWYRQSLGQGLEFLIYFQGNSAPDKSGLPSDRFSAERTGGSVSTLTIQRTQQEDSAVYLCASGEAVYNEQYFGPGTRLTVT.

The chain uses TRBV7-9 and TRBJ1-4; no firm D call. Trimming removed 7 bases from V and 8 bases from J, with 14 bases in between. From germline, CDR1 is SEHNR and CDR2 FQNEAQ (reference sequence). The length of the CDR3 is 13 residues. The CDR3 sequence is CASTPVADEKLFF. For the CDR3, the DNA is TGTGCCAGCACCCCGGTGGCAGACGAAAAACTGTTTTTT.

This clonotype was counted only a few times. V and J are TRBV27 and TRBJ2-5, with D tentatively TRBD1 or TRBD2 (5 bases each). Per germline, CDR1 MNHEY and CDR2 SMNVEV (reference sequence). The CDR3 loop spans 16 amino acids. V was cut by 4 bases and J by 1 base, with 16 bases left in between. Written as DNA, the CDR3 is TGTGCCAGCAGTTACTCCGGGACGGCTTTCCAAGAGACCCAGTACTTC. Translation gives CASSYSGTAFQETQYF.

A few counts support this clonotype. The chain couples TRBV12-3 or TRBV12-4 to TRBJ2-7; 8 positions agree with TRBD1. V lost 5 bases to trimming and J lost 4 bases; unmatched junction nucleotides: 10. CDR3 length: 15 amino acids. CDR3 region: CASSPLGQGRYEQYF. The CDR3 coding sequence is TGTGCCAGCAGTCCCCTAGGACAGGGTCGGTACGAGCAGTACTTC.

CDR3 residues: CASSVLGRPEDHEQFF. The CDR3 nucleotides read TGTGCCAGCAGCGTCCTGGGACGCCCGGAGGACCATGAGCAGTTCTTC. The chain couples TRBV11-1 to TRBJ2-1; TRBD1 or TRBD2 may be the D gene (5 bases each). Trimming removed 5 bases from V and 8 bases from J, with 22 bases in between. CDR1 is SGHAT and CDR2 is FQDESV in the germline V gene (reference sequence). This CDR3 has 16 amino acids.

V gene TRBV11-2 combines with J gene TRBJ2-4, with 12 nucleotides matching TRBD2. CDR1 and CDR2 from the germline V gene are SGHAT and FQNNGV. J lost 0 bases, V lost 5 bases, and 2 bases had no gene match. This CDR3 is built from 16 residues. In nucleotides, the CDR3 is TGTGCCAGCAGCCAACTAGCGGGGGGAGCCAAAAACATTCAGTACTTC. Its translation is CASSQLAGGAKNIQYF.